This T cell receptor (beta chain) was obtained from a study of blood T cell repertoires in COVID-19. Those enrolled, adults aged about 18 to 89 years, came from fewer than 25 US areas. Cohort assignment relied on participant-reported clinical history. Cohort 3 recovery required two negative PCRs, clearance, or symptom resolution. As originally analysed: It was from reference gene primer amplification that nucleated cell counts were estimated. Only in-frame clones appear in the TCRdb table, and some are missing; sequencing was by immunoSEQ multiplex PCR. Clone size and V and J calls were adopted from that table, with D and trimming inferred from the DNA. The sample holds about 160,000 clones, around 80% seen once. The CDR3 runs 14 residues. Trimming stripped 2 bases from V and 1 base from J, with 6 bases between. Looked up from germline, CDR1 is SGHRS and CDR2 is YFSETQ. This clone was detected only a few times.

The material sequenced was PBMCs or T cells enriched from blood (not recorded which). The TCR sequence derives from a man aged 35-49 years who had recovered from COVID-19. The chain recombines TRBV5-1 with TRBJ2-2; D is uncertain. The CDR3 sequence is CASSLAMNTGELFF. The CDR3 nucleotides are TGCGCCAGCAGCTTAGCCATGAACACCGGGGAGCTGTTTTTT.